The 15 T cell receptor beta chains in this list originate from one sample, sequenced in a study of beta chain features in type 1 diabetes. Study results and caveats: Among patients with Type 1 diabetes, TCRB CDR3s were moderately but significantly shorter in every one of the four CD4+ subsets.

These receptors have no known antigen. Reverse transcription of all isolated RNA meant that expressed TCRB transcripts were sequenced. Profiling relied on immunoSEQ multiplex PCR, and the TCRdb table lists in-frame clones only, not all of them. Among some 360,000 clones listed, 8.5% to 10% were seen once. Source material: central memory CD4+ T cells from blood. The receptors were sampled from a man in his thirties or forties with type 1 diabetes.

This clone turned up a few times. This chain connects TRBV5-1 to TRBJ1-1, with D unclear. The germline gives CDR1 SGHRS, CDR2 YFSETQ. CDR3 length: 13 residues. V shed 0 bases and J shed 8 bases, with 11 bases lying between them. The CDR3 coding sequence is TGCGCCAGCAGCTTGGCCATTCCGAACGAAGCTTTCTTT. Amino acid sequence: CASSLAIPNEAFF.

This clone has a handful of counts. The chain employs TRBV18 and TRBJ2-7; tentative D call: TRBD1 (5 bases). V was trimmed by 0 bases and J by 2 bases, leaving 8 bases between them. Germline V gene sequence: CDR1 KGHSH, CDR2 LQKENI. The CDR3 sequence is 14 residues long. The CDR3 protein is CASSPPSGPYEQYF. The CDR3, as DNA: TGTGCCAGCTCACCACCGTCAGGGCCCTACGAGCAGTACTTC.

V gene TRBV5-1 combines with J gene TRBJ2-2; tentative D call: TRBD2 (5 bases). The CDR3 has 14 amino acids. Trimming stripped 2 bases from V and 4 bases from J, with 9 bases between. Germline V CDR1 and CDR2: SGHRS, YFSETQ. CDR3 sequence (DNA): TGCGCCAGCAGCTTAGGAGGCGGCACCGGGGAGCTGTTTTTT. Its protein product is CASSLGGGTGELFF.

This clone appeared many times. The chain has TRBV5-5 and TRBJ2-7, with TRBD1 matching 9 bases. The germline CDR1 and CDR2 sequences are SGHKS and YYEKEE (reference sequence). There are 16 residues in the CDR3. V dropped 0 bases and J dropped 6; count of bases not matched to a gene: 10. CDR3 coding DNA: TGTGCCAGCAGCTTGGTGGGACAGGGTACCTTCTCCGAGCAGTACTTC. Its protein product is CASSLVGQGTFSEQYF.

This clone was seen a few times. The J gene is TRBJ1-4, the V gene TRBV5-1; possibly TRBD1 for D (5 bases). V shed 4 bases and J shed 2 bases, with 9 bases lying between them. CDR3 length: 14 residues. Germline CDR1 SGHRS, CDR2 YFSETQ. The CDR3 nucleotides read TGCGCCAGCAGCCGGGACGGTACTAATGAAAAACTGTTTTTT. It codes for CASSRDGTNEKLFF.

The V gene is TRBV27, the J gene TRBJ1-1, with TRBD1 as a possible D gene (5 bases). The germline gives CDR1 MNHEY, CDR2 SMNVEV (reference sequence). V lost 1 base, J lost 4 bases, and 13 bases lay in between. This CDR3 is built from 15 residues. The CDR3 loop is CASSLFPGRSTEAFF. CDR3 sequence (DNA): TGTGCCAGCAGTTTATTCCCGGGACGGAGCACTGAAGCTTTCTTT.

A note on this clone: The same CDR3 is also encoded by other DNA sequences in this sample. V gene TRBV30 combines with J gene TRBJ2-2; no clear D. The CDR3 has 11 residues. Trimming took off 0 bases at V and 7 bases at J, with 3 bases between the two ends. Germline values: CDR1 GTSNPN, CDR2 SVGIG (reference sequence). This chain's CDR3 is CAWSVGGELFF. The CDR3 nucleotides are TGTGCCTGGAGTGTTGGCGGGGAGCTGTTTTTT.

This clone was seen a few times. This chain links TRBV5-1 with TRBJ2-7; unclear D gene. The CDR3 runs to 14 residues. V shed 1 base and J shed 0 bases, with 8 bases lying between them. Looked up from germline, CDR1 is SGHRS and CDR2 is YFSETQ. CDR3 residues: CASSLSSSSYEQYF. As DNA, the CDR3 is TGCGCCAGCAGCTTGTCCAGCTCCTCCTACGAGCAGTACTTC.

The table lists this clone with a few counts. The J gene is TRBJ2-3, the V gene TRBV5-1; 10 bases are a match to TRBD2. Germline V CDR1 and CDR2: SGHRS, YFSETQ. This CDR3 comprises 14 residues. J gave up 4 bases and V 3 bases, and 2 bases lay outside the gene matches. The CDR3 here is CASSSSGSADTQYF. Written as DNA, the CDR3 is TGCGCCAGCAGCTCTAGCGGGAGTGCAGATACGCAGTATTTT.

This clone occurred a few times. The chain recombines TRBV19 with TRBJ2-3; 7 bases agree with TRBD2. This CDR3 is built from 13 residues. Germline CDR1 reads LNHDA; CDR2 reads SQIVND (reference sequence). The V and J ends lost 7 bases and 1 base, in that order; junction bases with no gene match: 2. The CDR3 is CASIGGGTDTQYF. The CDR3 coding sequence is TGTGCCAGTATTGGGGGGGGCACAGATACGCAGTATTTT.

This clone was seen a few times. The chain links TRBV5-1 to TRBJ1-2, with D unresolved. The V and J ends lost 3 bases and 4 bases respectively, with 13 bases between them. The germline gives CDR1 SGHRS, CDR2 YFSETQ. The CDR3 totals 14 residues. In DNA form, the CDR3 reads TGCGCCAGCAGCTCTCTGGGAGGCAGCTATGGCTACACCTTC. It encodes CASSSLGGSYGYTF.

A word on this clone: This may be a read error, as it is one base from a much larger clone. The chain has TRBV7-2 and TRBJ2-7; D remains unclear. Germline CDR1 SGHTA, CDR2 FQGNSA. The CDR3 runs 12 residues. V dropped 5 bases and J dropped 2 bases, with 7 bases sitting between them. CDR3 DNA sequence: TGTGCCAGCAGCCCCCTCACCTACGAGCAGTACTTC. This translates into CASSPLTYEQYF. Looking up the rest from reference TRBV7-2 and TRBJ2-7 gives the full variable domain: GAGVSQSPSNKVTEKGKDVELRCDPISGHTALYWYRQSLGQGLEFLIYFQGNSAPDKSGLPSDRFSAERTGGSVSTLTIQRTQQEDSAVYLCASSPLTYEQYFGPGTRLTVT.

The J gene is TRBJ2-7, the V gene TRBV7-9; a weak D match, TRBD1 (6 bases). The CDR3 spans 12 residues. Trimming removed 8 bases at V and 5 bases at J, with 13 bases between. Germline V gene sequence: CDR1 SEHNR, CDR2 FQNEAQ (reference sequence). The CDR3 DNA reads as TGTGCCAGCGCCCCAGGGGTCAACGAGCAGTACTTC. This sequence encodes CASAPGVNEQYF.

V is TRBV5-1 and J is TRBJ2-7; 9 nucleotides agree with TRBD1. Trimming removed 3 bases from V and 2 bases from J; junction bases left unmatched: 9. The CDR3 runs to 16 residues. Germline CDR1 is SGHRS and CDR2 is YFSETQ. CDR3 nucleotide sequence: TGCGCCAGCAGCTCACAGACCGGGACAGGGACCTACGAGCAGTACTTC. It specifies CASSSQTGTGTYEQYF.

There are a few counts of this clone. The genes are TRBV4-1 and TRBJ2-7, with TRBD1 identical over 8 bases. V lost 4 bases and J lost 2; bases outside the gene matches: 10. The CDR3 totals 16 residues. CDR1 and CDR2 (germline): MGHRA, YSYEKL. The CDR3 DNA reads TGCGCCAGCAGCCCCCCCGGGACAGGCGGGGCCTACGAGCAGTACTTC. Protein product: CASSPPGTGGAYEQYF.